The clone carrying this TCR beta chain was observed a handful of times. No antigen is known for it. The V and J ends lost 1 base and 5 bases respectively, with 11 bases between them. The CDR3 extends over 15 amino acids. CDR1 is MDHEN and CDR2 is SYDVKM in the germline V gene. The data derive from a study of cytomegalovirus exposure and HLA in healthy donors. Primers: 60 Vbeta forward and 13 Jbeta reverse. Assay used: immunoSEQ multiplex PCR; TCRdb lists only in-frame clones, some missing. The sample lists some 150,000 clones, about four fifths occurring once. Overall study results and limits: 87-base-pair reads could not separate some V segments, including TRBV6-2 and TRBV6-3. The study recorded over 150 TCR beta chains that were cytomegalovirus-associated.

The specimen was PBMCs. The TCR originated in a man between 45 and 60 years old in good health and CMV-seropositive. This rearrangement joins TRBV28 to TRBJ2-2, with D tentatively TRBD2 (5 bases). The CDR3 bases are TGTGCCAGCAGTTTATCGGGGAAATTTACCGGGGAGCTGTTTTTT. Encoded protein: CASSLSGKFTGELFF.